This T cell receptor (beta chain) stems from a study of blood T cell repertoires in COVID-19. Study summary: Samples taken during acute and convalescent COVID-19 were collected in the United States, Italy and Spain. T cells, B-cell-depleted T cells, or PBMCs provided the cDNA or gDNA that served as material.

V lost 3 bases to trimming and J lost 4 bases, with 9 bases between them. Germline assignment: CDR1 KGHSH and CDR2 LQKENI. The CDR3 consists of 14 residues. In the source study's methods: Estimation of nucleated cell counts relied on the amplification of reference gene primers. The table came from immunoSEQ multiplex PCR; TCRdb's copy has only in-frame clones and leaves some out. The V and J calls and the clone size are those of that table, but D and trimming were determined from the DNA. Here the sample spans approximately 140,000 clones, around 86% being singletons. The V and J genes are TRBV18 and TRBJ1-4; TRBD1 might be the D (5 bases). The sample consisted of peripheral blood. The source of this sequence is a man in his 70s with acute or convalescent COVID-19. CDR3 in DNA: TGTGCCAGCTCACCTAGACAGTTTAATGAAAAACTGTTTTTT. Translating it yields CASSPRQFNEKLFF.